This T cell receptor beta chain comes out of a study of blood T cells in healthy people across ages. The study, taken as a whole, reports: Measured against age, TCR beta diversity per million T cells decreased in a roughly linear manner. Percentage of naive T cells showed a strong correlation with TCR beta diversity.

This clonotype showed up many times. Its antigen is not known. With a J-beta primer mix and a sample-barcoded 5' primer, a second PCR ran about 6 to 11 cycles. TCRdb reanalysed the 5' RACE reads using MiXCR and keeps one entry per CDR3 protein. The table has over 500,000 distinct CDR3 sequences, 52% seen once. Those donating, healthy Caucasian individuals from Russia, were aged about 6 to 100. Each of the donors had about 9.9 milliliters of peripheral blood drawn into EDTA-treated Vacutainer tubes. Sequences were obtained from blood. The sequence came from a woman aged 80 or over in good health.

CDR3 protein: CASSRSSYNEQFF. CDR3 sequence (DNA): TGTGCCAGCAGCAGGAGCTCCTACAATGAGCAGTTCTTC. The V call is TRBV7-8, the J call TRBJ2-1; no clear D. CDR3 size: 13 residues. Germline CDR1 reads SGHVS; CDR2 reads FQNEAQ. Trimming took off 5 bases at V and 0 bases at J, with 5 bases between the two ends.